Below, 19 T cell receptor beta chains from the same sample are listed, as sequenced in a study of T cell responses to AZD1222 COVID-19 vaccine. The table came from immunoSEQ multiplex PCR; TCRdb's copy has only in-frame clones and leaves some out. The sample holds about 150,000 clones; about 86% are singletons and the top ten take about 4.9%. Sequenced material: peripheral blood, taken 28 days after the second AZD1222 dose. These receptor sequences come from an adult who received the AZD1222 COVID-19 vaccine.

The gene calls are TRBV9 and TRBJ2-2, with D maybe TRBD1 (5 bases). The CDR3 loop spans 15 amino acids. Trimming removed 0 bases at V and 1 base at J, with 7 bases between. Germline assignment: CDR1 SGDLS and CDR2 YYNGEE. Here the CDR3 DNA reads TGTGCCAGCAGCGTAGAGGGGTGGAACACCGGGGAGCTGTTTTTT. It yields the protein CASSVEGWNTGELFF.

The chain carries TRBV3-1 (or the pseudogene TRBV3-2) and TRBJ2-2; D may match TRBD1 or TRBD2 (6 bases each). V was shortened by 5 bases and J by 5 bases, with 18 bases between the two germline ends. Germline V gene data show CDR1 as LGHDT and CDR2 as YNNKEL (reference sequence). CDR3 length: 16 amino acids. The CDR3 DNA reads TGTGCCAGCAGCTCAGCAGGGGAAGGGAGGACCGGGGAGCTGTTTTTT. Translation: CASSSAGEGRTGELFF.

The chain carries TRBV6-2 or TRBV6-3 and TRBJ2-5; D call uncertain. The V end was cut by 6 bases, the J end by 7 bases, with 12 bases between. Germline assignment: CDR1 MNHEY and CDR2 SVGEGT. The CDR3 sequence is 12 residues long. Here the CDR3 reads CASSPQAGTQYF. The CDR3 coding sequence is TGTGCCAGCAGCCCCCAAGCCGGGACCCAGTACTTC.

The V gene is TRBV4-1, the J gene TRBJ2-2; a weak D match, TRBD1 (5 bases). Per the germline V gene, CDR1 is MGHRA and CDR2 is YSYEKL. Trimming took 3 bases from V and 1 from J, leaving 6 bases between them. The CDR3 has 14 residues. DNA of the CDR3: TGCGCCAGCAGCCAGACAGAGAACACCGGGGAGCTGTTTTTT. This gives the protein CASSQTENTGELFF.

The rearrangement links TRBV7-2 to TRBJ2-5; 7 positions agree with TRBD1. In germline, CDR1 is SGHTA, CDR2 FQGNSA. J lost 3 bases, V lost 7 bases, and 11 bases had no gene match. This CDR3 region has 15 residues. CDR3 nucleotide sequence: TGTGCCAGCATCAGTTCAGGGACAGCAAAAGAGACCCAGTACTTC. This gives the protein CASISSGTAKETQYF.

This clone was recorded only once. The chain combines TRBV25-1 with TRBJ1-1; the match to TRBD1 covers 7 bases. Germline CDR1 is MGHDK and CDR2 is SYGVNS. The junction had 18 bases not matched to a gene; V was cut back by 3 bases and J by 11 bases. This CDR3 contains 16 residues. CDR3 bases: TGTGCCAGCAGTGAGGGGGATCGCAGGGGGAGTCAAAGGGCTTTCTTT. Translating it yields CASSEGDRRGSQRAFF.

CDR3 in amino acids: CATSDFGADTQYF. CDR3 DNA sequence: TGTGCCACCAGTGATTTCGGCGCAGATACGCAGTATTTT. The rearrangement links TRBV24-1 to TRBJ2-3; D is ambiguous. The V end was cut by 1 base, the J end by 4 bases, with 5 bases between. The CDR3 has 13 amino acids. Germline V CDR1 and CDR2: KGHDR, SFDVKD.

In its sample, this clone was seen once. J is TRBJ1-1 and V is TRBV6-5; 7 positions agree with TRBD1. The germline CDR1 and CDR2 sequences are MNHEY and SVGAGI. V trimming: 6 bases; J trimming: 6 bases; junction bases outside the gene matches: 10. This CDR3 is built from 14 residues. CDR3 in DNA: TGTGCCAGCAGCCAAGACAGGGCGACTTCTGAAGCTTTCTTT. Encoded protein: CASSQDRATSEAFF.

The gene calls are TRBV6-1 and TRBJ2-4; D possibly corresponds to TRBD2 (5 bases). Per the germline V gene, CDR1 is MNHNS and CDR2 is SASEGT. V was trimmed by 2 bases and J by 7 bases, leaving 15 bases between them. CDR3 length: 15 amino acids. The CDR3 nucleotides read TGTGCCAGCAGTGAAACTCGGGGATCCAGCAACATTCAGTACTTC. Protein product: CASSETRGSSNIQYF.

The rearrangement uses TRBV6-5 and TRBJ1-1, with TRBD1 as a possible D gene (5 bases). Trimming left V 8 bases short and J 4 bases short, with 14 bases between. The germline V gene has CDR1 MNHEY and CDR2 SVGAGI. This CDR3 has 13 residues. DNA of the CDR3: TGTGCCAGCCGGGACGAAGGGGTCACTGAAGCTTTCTTT. Translating gives CASRDEGVTEAFF.

This clone was seen just once. The chain recombines TRBV2 with TRBJ2-7, with D possibly called TRBD1 or TRBD2 (6 bases each). Germline lookup yields CDR1 SNHLY and CDR2 FYNNEI. This CDR3 is built from 13 residues. Trimming took off 7 bases at V and 7 bases at J, with 17 bases between the two ends. The CDR3 reads CASNPIGGWEQYF. The CDR3 DNA follows: TGTGCCAGCAATCCAATCGGGGGCTGGGAGCAGTACTTC.

V and J are TRBV2 and TRBJ2-7, with unresolved D. V shed 4 bases and J shed 0 bases, with 19 bases lying between them. The CDR3 totals 17 residues. CDR1 and CDR2 (germline): SNHLY, FYNNEI. The CDR3 protein is CASSVALRTDSSYEQYF. The CDR3 DNA reads as TGTGCCAGCAGTGTAGCCCTTAGGACGGATAGCTCCTACGAGCAGTACTTC.

This rearrangement joins TRBV19 to TRBJ1-4; the D gene is possibly TRBD1 (6 bases). Per the germline V gene, CDR1 is LNHDA and CDR2 is SQIVND (reference sequence). The V end lost 8 bases, the J end lost 0 bases, and 10 bases lay between the germline ends. The length of the CDR3 is 14 residues. The CDR3 nucleotides read TGTGCCAGTGCAGGGGACCCAACTAATGAAAAACTGTTTTTT. Its protein is CASAGDPTNEKLFF.

The CDR3 is CASSLSGGANPDTQYF. The DNA of the CDR3 is TGTGCCAGCAGCTTAAGCGGGGGAGCTAATCCAGATACGCAGTATTTT. This chain uses TRBV13 with TRBJ2-3; 8 bases match TRBD2. This CDR3 is 16 amino acids long. Germline trimming cut 2 bases from V and 4 bases from J; bases unmatched to any gene: 8. Germline CDR1 is PRHDT and CDR2 is FYEKMQ (reference sequence).

This rearrangement joins TRBV7-9 to TRBJ2-5, with D maybe TRBD1 (5 bases). The CDR3 is made up of 15 amino acids. In germline, CDR1 is SEHNR, CDR2 FQNEAQ (reference sequence). Trimming took off 1 base at V and 2 bases at J, with 11 bases between the two ends. This chain's CDR3 is CASSLVQGPQETQYF. In DNA, the CDR3 is TGTGCCAGCAGCTTAGTCCAGGGTCCGCAAGAGACCCAGTACTTC.

The chain employs TRBV10-3 and TRBJ1-2; D ambiguous. From germline, CDR1 is ENHRY and CDR2 SYGVKD. The V gene lost 2 bases and the J gene lost 8 bases, with 15 bases spanning the gap. This CDR3 is 14 amino acids long. CDR3 DNA sequence: TGTGCCATCAGTGAGGCGGACCAATCTTCCGGCTACACCTTC. Its translation is CAISEADQSSGYTF.

This rearrangement joins TRBV2 to TRBJ2-1, with 7 bases that match TRBD2. Germline V gene lookup returns CDR1 SNHLY and CDR2 FYNNEI. After removal of 1 base from V and 6 bases from J, the junction contained 0 bases not matched to a gene. This CDR3 has 13 amino acids. The CDR3: CASSEGTSNEQFF. In DNA, the CDR3 is TGTGCCAGCAGTGAAGGGACTAGCAATGAGCAGTTCTTC.

The gene calls are TRBV3-1 (or the pseudogene TRBV3-2) and TRBJ1-6; tentatively, D is TRBD1 (5 bases). Trimming cost V 3 bases and J 6 bases, with 12 bases left between them. Germline V gene lookup returns CDR1 LGHDT and CDR2 YNNKEL (reference sequence). The CDR3 extends over 15 amino acids. The CDR3 DNA sequence: TGTGCCAGCAGCCATGGGGCGCCTGGTAATTCACCCCTCCACTTT. This gives the protein CASSHGAPGNSPLHF.

The V call is TRBV27, the J call TRBJ1-5; D gene uncertain. The CDR3 runs 13 residues. Trimming took off 3 bases at V and 4 bases at J, with 7 bases between the two ends. Germline V gene lookup returns CDR1 MNHEY and CDR2 SMNVEV (reference sequence). DNA for the CDR3: TGTGCCAGCAGTTTTGTGAGGAATCAGCCCCAGCATTTT. This codes for CASSFVRNQPQHF.